Described below is a single T cell receptor (beta chain) sequence and its context. Its specificity is unknown. This specimen comes from a study of shared clonotypes between healthy human individuals. The study, taken as a whole, reports: Generation of non-shared clonotypes was less probable than generation of clonotypes shared by all four donors.

Per the authors' pipeline: ImmunoSEQ supplied junction-only sequences lacking quality scores, so filtering was different. The assay was immunoSEQ multiplex PCR, and TCRdb's table has in-frame clones only and misses some. V and J calls and clone size are as listed in that table; D and trimming were resolved from the DNA. Seen here are about a million clones, around three quarters observed once, and the top ten hold roughly 0.9%. The TCR originated in a man aged 18-30 years in good health. Some clones in this sample may be carry-over from other donors' samples. Sequencing used memory CD4+ T cells from PBMCs. Subset: CD45RA-negative fraction.

DNA for the CDR3: TGTGCCAGCAGTACAGGCCAAGAGACCCAGTACTTC. Encoded protein: CASSTGQETQYF. The gene calls are TRBV6-6 and TRBJ2-5; perhaps TRBD1 as D (5 bases). CDR1 is MNHNY, CDR2 SVGAGI, per germline (reference sequence). CDR3 length: 12 residues. V shed 5 bases and J shed 1 base, with 5 bases lying between them.